This T cell receptor beta chain was sequenced for a study of neurological immune-mediated disorders. This clonotype appeared many times. Its antigen is as yet unknown. Whole-study results and caveats: The repertoires of 18 of 34 multiple sclerosis patients fell into one related-CDR3 cluster (a possible signature) under phylogenetic grouping. Among expanded clones, no CDR3 amino acid sequences were shared across subjects, a pattern suggesting private repertoires in all groups.

As for the cDNA, it was generated by 5'RACE with 10-nucleotide random UMIs. Each CDR3 protein gets one entry after TCRdb re-called the 5' RACE reads with MiXCR. The repertoire holds about 22,000 distinct CDR3 sequences, about 18% seen once, with roughly 6.9% in the top ten. The germline V gene has CDR1 SGHAT and CDR2 FQNNGV. Trimming cost V 2 bases and J 5 bases; bases outside gene matches: 1. This CDR3 is 14 amino acids long. The specimen sequenced was CD8+ T cells from blood. The receptor comes from a woman between 18 and 29 years old with multiple sclerosis. The chain carries TRBV11-2 and TRBJ2-1; TRBD1 matches at 9 bases. Here the CDR3 DNA reads TGTGCCAGCAGCTTAAGGACAGGGGACAATGAGCAGTTCTTC. It codes for CASSLRTGDNEQFF.